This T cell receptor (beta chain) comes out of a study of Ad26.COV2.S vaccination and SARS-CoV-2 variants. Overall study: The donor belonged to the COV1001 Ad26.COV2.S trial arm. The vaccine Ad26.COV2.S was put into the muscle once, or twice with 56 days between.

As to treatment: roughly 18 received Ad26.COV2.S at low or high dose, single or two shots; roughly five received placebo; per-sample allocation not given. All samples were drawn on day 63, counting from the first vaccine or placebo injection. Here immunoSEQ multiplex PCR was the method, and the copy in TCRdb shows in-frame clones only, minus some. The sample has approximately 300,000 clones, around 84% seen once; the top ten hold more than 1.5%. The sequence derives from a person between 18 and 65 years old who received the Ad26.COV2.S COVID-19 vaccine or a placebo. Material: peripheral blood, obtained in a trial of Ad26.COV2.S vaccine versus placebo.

The CDR3 sequence: CASRGTALLYGYTF. CDR3 sequence (DNA): TGTGCCAGCAGAGGGACAGCACTCCTCTATGGCTACACCTTC. The chain combines TRBV6-5 with TRBJ1-2; 7 nucleotides match TRBD1. The V gene's germline CDR1 is MNHEY and CDR2 SVGAGI. With 6 bases clipped from V and 4 bases from J, the junction kept 8 bases outside the gene matches. The CDR3 extends over 14 amino acids.